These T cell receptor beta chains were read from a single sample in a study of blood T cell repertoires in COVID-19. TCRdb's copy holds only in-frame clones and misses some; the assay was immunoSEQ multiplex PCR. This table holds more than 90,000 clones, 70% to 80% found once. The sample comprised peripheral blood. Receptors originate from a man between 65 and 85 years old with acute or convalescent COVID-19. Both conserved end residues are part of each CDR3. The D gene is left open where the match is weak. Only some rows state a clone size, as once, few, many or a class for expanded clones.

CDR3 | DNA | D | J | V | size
CASKVGQGFADTQYF | TGTGCCAGCAAAGTGGGACAGGGGTTTGCAGATACGCAGTATTTT | TRBD1 | TRBJ2-3 | TRBV6-5 | NA
CASSYSILGQGTSNYGYTF | TGTGCCAGCAGTTACTCGATATTGGGACAGGGGACCTCTAACTATGGCTACACCTTC | TRBD1 | TRBJ1-2 | TRBV6-2/TRBV6-3 | few
CASSGGQFSYNEQFF | TGTGCCAGCAGCGGGGGACAGTTCTCCTACAATGAGCAGTTCTTC | TRBD1 | TRBJ2-1 | TRBV11-1 | NA
CASSELSGGAEGELFF | TGTGCCAGCAGTGAATTAAGCGGGGGGGCCGAAGGGGAGCTGTTTTTT | TRBD2 | TRBJ2-2 | TRBV2 | NA
CASSYPDSEAFF | TGTGCCAGCAGTTACCCGGACAGTGAAGCTTTCTTT | NA | TRBJ1-1 | TRBV6-6 | NA
CASSLWGGEQYF | TGTGCCAGCAGTTTATGGGGAGGGGAGCAGTACTTC | TRBD2 | TRBJ2-7 | TRBV28 | once
CASSLIGQSTTDTQYF | TGCGCCAGCAGCTTGATAGGACAGTCAACCACAGATACGCAGTATTTT | NA | TRBJ2-3 | TRBV5-1 | NA
CASIAGGPGSYEQYF | TGTGCCAGCATCGCGGGAGGGCCGGGCTCCTACGAGCAGTACTTC | TRBD2 | TRBJ2-7 | TRBV27 | once
CASSQYRSNYGYTF | TGTGCCAGCAGCCAATACAGAAGTAACTATGGCTACACCTTC | NA | TRBJ1-2 | TRBV3-1/TRBV3-2 | NA
CASSSPGLAESSYNEQFF | TGTGCCAGCAGTTCACCGGGACTAGCGGAGAGCTCCTACAATGAGCAGTTCTTC | TRBD2 | TRBJ2-1 | TRBV28 | NA
CASRLDKLPYF | TGCGCCAGCAGACTCGATAAGCTCCCGTACTTC | NA | TRBJ2-7 | TRBV23-1 | NA
CASSDRSYGYTF | TGTGCCAGCAGTGATCGGAGCTATGGCTACACCTTC | NA | TRBJ1-2 | TRBV2 | NA
CASSSSGNNEQFF | TGTGCCAGCAGCTCTAGCGGAAACAATGAGCAGTTCTTC | TRBD2 | TRBJ2-1 | TRBV7-7 | NA
CASSARTGQVYEQYF | TGTGCCAGCAGTGCAAGGACAGGTCAGGTCTACGAGCAGTACTTC | TRBD1 | TRBJ2-7 | TRBV28 | NA
CASSAQQGPSNTQYF | TGTGCCAGCAGCGCACAACAGGGACCTTCAAATACGCAGTATTTT | NA | TRBJ2-3 | TRBV7-3 | NA
CASSVETTSGNTIYF | TGTGCCAGCAGCGTAGAGACAACGTCTGGAAACACCATATATTTT | NA | TRBJ1-3 | TRBV9 | NA
CATLLGGTDTQYF | TGTGCCACCCTCCTGGGAGGTACAGATACGCAGTATTTT | NA | TRBJ2-3 | TRBV24-1 | NA
CASSNAFTSTEAFF | TGTGCCAGCAGTAACGCGTTCACGAGCACTGAAGCTTTCTTT | NA | TRBJ1-1 | TRBV6-5 | NA
CASSYGTGPPLSYGYTF | TGTGCCAGCAGTTACGGGACAGGGCCACCCCTCTCTTATGGCTACACCTTC | TRBD1 | TRBJ1-2 | TRBV6-2/TRBV6-3 | NA
CASSEYRGLNQPQHF | TGTGCCAGCAGTGAATACAGGGGGCTAAATCAGCCCCAGCATTTT | TRBD1 | TRBJ1-5 | TRBV2 | few
CASSVGDRGLNTEAFF | TGTGCCAGCAGCGTAGGGGACAGGGGCCTGAACACTGAAGCTTTCTTT | TRBD1 | TRBJ1-1 | TRBV9 | NA
CASSWSDSSTDTQYF | TGTGCCAGCAGTTGGTCGGACAGTAGCACAGATACGCAGTATTTT | NA | TRBJ2-3 | TRBV28 | NA
CASRPRLAGDETQYF | TGTGCCAGCAGGCCCAGACTAGCGGGAGATGAGACCCAGTACTTC | TRBD2 | TRBJ2-5 | TRBV7-2 | NA